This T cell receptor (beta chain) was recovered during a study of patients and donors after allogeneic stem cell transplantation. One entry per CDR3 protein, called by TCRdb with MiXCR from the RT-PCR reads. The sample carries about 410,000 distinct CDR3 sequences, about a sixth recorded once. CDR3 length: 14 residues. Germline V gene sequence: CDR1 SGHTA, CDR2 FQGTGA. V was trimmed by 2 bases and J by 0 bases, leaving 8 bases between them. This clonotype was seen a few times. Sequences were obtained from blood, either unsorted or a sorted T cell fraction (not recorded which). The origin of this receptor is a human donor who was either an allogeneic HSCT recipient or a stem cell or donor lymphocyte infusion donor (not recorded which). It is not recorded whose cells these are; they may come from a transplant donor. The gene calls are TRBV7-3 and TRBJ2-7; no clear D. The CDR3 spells CASSLSDISYEQYF. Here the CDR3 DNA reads TGTGCCAGCAGCTTATCCGATATCTCCTACGAGCAGTACTTC.